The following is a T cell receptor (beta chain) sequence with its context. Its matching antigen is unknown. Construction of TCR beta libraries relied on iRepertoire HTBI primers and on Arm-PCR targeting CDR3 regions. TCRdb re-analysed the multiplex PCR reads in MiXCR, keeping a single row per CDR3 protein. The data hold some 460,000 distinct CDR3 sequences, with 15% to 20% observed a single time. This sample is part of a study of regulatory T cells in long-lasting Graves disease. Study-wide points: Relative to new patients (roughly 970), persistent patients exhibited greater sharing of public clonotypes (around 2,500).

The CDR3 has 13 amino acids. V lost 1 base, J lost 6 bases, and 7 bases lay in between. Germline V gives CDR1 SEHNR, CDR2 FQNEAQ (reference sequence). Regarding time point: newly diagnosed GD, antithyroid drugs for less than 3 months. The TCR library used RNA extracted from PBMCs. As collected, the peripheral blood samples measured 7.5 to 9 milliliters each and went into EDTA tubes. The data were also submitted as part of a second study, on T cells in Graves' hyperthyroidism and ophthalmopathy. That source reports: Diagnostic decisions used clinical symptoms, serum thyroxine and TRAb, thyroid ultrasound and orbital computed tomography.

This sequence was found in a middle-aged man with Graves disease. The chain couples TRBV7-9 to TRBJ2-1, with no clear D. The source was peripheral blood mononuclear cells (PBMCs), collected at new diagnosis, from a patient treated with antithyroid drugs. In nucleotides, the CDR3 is TGTGCCAGCAGCTTAGGGGCAGCCAATGAGCAGTTCTTC. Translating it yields CASSLGAANEQFF.